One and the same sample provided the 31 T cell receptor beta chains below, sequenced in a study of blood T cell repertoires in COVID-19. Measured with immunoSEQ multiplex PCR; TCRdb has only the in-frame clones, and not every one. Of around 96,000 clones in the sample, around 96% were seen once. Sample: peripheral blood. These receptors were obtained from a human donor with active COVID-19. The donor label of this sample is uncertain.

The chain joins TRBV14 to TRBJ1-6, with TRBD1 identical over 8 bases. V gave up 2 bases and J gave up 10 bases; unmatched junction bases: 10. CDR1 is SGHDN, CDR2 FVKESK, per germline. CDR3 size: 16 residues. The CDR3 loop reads CASSQLMTGVRSPLHF. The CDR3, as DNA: TGTGCCAGCAGCCAACTAATGACAGGGGTGAGGTCACCCCTCCACTTT.

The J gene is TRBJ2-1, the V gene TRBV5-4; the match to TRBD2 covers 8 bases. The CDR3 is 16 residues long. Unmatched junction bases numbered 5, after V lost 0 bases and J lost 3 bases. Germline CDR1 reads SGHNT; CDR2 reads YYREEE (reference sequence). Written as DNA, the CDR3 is TGTGCCAGCAGCTTGGCACTAGCGGATGTCTACAATGAGCAGTTCTTC. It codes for CASSLALADVYNEQFF.

CDR3 loop: CASSLVRQGRNSPLHF. The DNA of the CDR3 is TGTGCCAGCAGCTTAGTCCGTCAGGGAAGGAATTCACCCCTCCACTTT. This chain connects TRBV7-6 to TRBJ1-6, with D tentatively TRBD1 (5 bases). The length of the CDR3 is 16 residues. V was trimmed by 1 base and J by 7 bases, leaving 14 bases between them. CDR1 and CDR2 from the germline V gene are SGHVS and FNYEAQ.

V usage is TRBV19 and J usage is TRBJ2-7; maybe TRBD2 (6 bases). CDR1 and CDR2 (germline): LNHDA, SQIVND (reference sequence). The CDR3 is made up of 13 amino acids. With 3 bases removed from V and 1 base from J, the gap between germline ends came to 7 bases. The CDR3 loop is CASSIRESYEQYF. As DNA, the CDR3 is TGTGCCAGTAGTATTCGGGAGTCCTACGAGCAGTACTTC.

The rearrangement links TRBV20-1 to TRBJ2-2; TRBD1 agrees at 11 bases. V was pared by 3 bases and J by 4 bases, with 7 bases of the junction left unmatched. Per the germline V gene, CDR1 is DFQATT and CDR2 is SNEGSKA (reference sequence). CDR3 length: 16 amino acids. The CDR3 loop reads CSASLSGTGGTGELFF. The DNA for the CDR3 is TGCAGTGCTAGTCTTTCAGGGACAGGGGGCACCGGGGAGCTGTTTTTT.

Here the CDR3 DNA reads TGTGCCAGCAGCTCCGGTCTCAACAGGTTCTTC. Translated: CASSSGLNRFF. The rearrangement links TRBV13 to TRBJ2-1; D is unresolved. The CDR3 loop spans 11 amino acids. V lost 4 bases and J lost 15, with 13 bases in between. Germline CDR1 PRHDT, CDR2 FYEKMQ (reference sequence). Full variable domain (outside the CDR3, taken from reference TRBV13 and TRBJ2-1): AAGVIQSPRHLIKEKRETATLKCYPIPRHDTVYWYQQGPGQDPQFLISFYEKMQSDKGSIPDRFSAQQFSDYHSELNMSSLELGDSALYFCASSSGLNRFFGPGTRLTVL.

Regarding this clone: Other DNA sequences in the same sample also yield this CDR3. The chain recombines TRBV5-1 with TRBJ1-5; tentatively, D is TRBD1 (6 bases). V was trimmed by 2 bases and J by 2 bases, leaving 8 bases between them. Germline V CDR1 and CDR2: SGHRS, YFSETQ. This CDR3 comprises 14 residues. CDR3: CASSLGGGNQPQHF. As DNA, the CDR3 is TGCGCCAGCAGCTTAGGGGGGGGCAATCAGCCCCAGCATTTT.

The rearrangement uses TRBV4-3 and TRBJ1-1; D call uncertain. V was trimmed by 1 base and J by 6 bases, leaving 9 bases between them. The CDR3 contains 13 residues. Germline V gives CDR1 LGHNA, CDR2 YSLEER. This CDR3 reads CASSQVAVSEAFF. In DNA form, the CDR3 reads TGCGCCAGCAGCCAAGTTGCGGTCTCTGAAGCTTTCTTT.

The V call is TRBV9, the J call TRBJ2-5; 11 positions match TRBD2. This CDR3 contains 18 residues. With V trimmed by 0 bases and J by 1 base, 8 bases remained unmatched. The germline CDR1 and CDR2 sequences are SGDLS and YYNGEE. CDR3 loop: CASSVGGLAGGGQETQYF. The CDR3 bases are TGTGCCAGCAGCGTAGGCGGACTAGCGGGTGGGGGCCAAGAGACCCAGTACTTC.

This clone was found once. The CDR3 nucleotides read TGCAGCGCGGGACAAAGCAGGACTGAAGCTTTCTTT. Its protein is CSAGQSRTEAFF. This chain connects TRBV29-1 to TRBJ1-1; D possibly corresponds to TRBD1 (6 bases). Germline assignment: CDR1 SQVTM and CDR2 ANQGSEA. The germline V and J ends were trimmed by 7 bases and 5 bases, with 14 bases remaining between them. There are 12 residues in the CDR3.

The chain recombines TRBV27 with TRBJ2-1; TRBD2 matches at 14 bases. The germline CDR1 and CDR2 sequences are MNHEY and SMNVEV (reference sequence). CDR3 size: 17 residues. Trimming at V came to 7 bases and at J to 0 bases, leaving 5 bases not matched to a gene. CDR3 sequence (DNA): TGTGCCAGCACGACTAGCGGGAGGGGGAGCTCCTACAATGAGCAGTTCTTC. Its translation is CASTTSGRGSSYNEQFF.

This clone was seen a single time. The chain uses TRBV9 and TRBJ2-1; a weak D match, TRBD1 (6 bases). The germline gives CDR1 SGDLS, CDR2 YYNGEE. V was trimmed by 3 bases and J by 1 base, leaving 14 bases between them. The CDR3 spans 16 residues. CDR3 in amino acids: CASSDTLQGSYNEQFF. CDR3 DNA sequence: TGTGCCAGCAGCGACACTCTGCAGGGGTCCTACAATGAGCAGTTCTTC. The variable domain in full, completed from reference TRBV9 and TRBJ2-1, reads DSGVTQTPKHLITATGQRVTLRCSPRSGDLSVYWYQQSLDQGLQFLIQYYNGEERAKGNILERFSAQQFPDLHSELNLSSLELGDSALYFCASSDTLQGSYNEQFFGPGTRLTVL.

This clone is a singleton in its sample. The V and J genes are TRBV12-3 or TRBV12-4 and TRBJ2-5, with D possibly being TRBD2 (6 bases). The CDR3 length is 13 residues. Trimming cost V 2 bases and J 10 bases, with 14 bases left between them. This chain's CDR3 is CASSLSGDLDQYF. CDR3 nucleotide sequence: TGTGCCAGCAGTTTATCGGGGGATCTGGACCAGTACTTC.

The CDR3 nucleotides are TGTGCCAGCAGTGACGGGGGGGGCGATAGAAAACTGTTTTTT. Protein: CASSDGGGDRKLFF. V gene TRBV25-1 combines with J gene TRBJ1-4; D possibly corresponds to TRBD1 (6 bases). Germline lookup yields CDR1 MGHDK and CDR2 SYGVNS. V was clipped by 3 bases and J by 10 bases, with 15 bases between them. This CDR3 region has 14 residues.

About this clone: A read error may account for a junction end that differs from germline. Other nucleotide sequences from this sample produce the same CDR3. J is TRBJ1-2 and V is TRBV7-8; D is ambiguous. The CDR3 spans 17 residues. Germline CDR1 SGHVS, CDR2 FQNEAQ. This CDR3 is CASSLDLTPVGNYGYTF. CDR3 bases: TGTGCCAGCAGTTTAGACCTCACCCCGGTTGGTAACTATGGCTACACCTTC. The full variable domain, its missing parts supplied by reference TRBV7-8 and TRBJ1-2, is GAGVSQSPRYKVAKRGQDVALRCDPISGHVSLFWYQQALGQGPEFLTYFQNEAQLDKSGLPSDRFFAERPEGSVSTLKIQRTQQEDSAVYLCASSLDLTPVGNYGYTFGSGTRLTVV.

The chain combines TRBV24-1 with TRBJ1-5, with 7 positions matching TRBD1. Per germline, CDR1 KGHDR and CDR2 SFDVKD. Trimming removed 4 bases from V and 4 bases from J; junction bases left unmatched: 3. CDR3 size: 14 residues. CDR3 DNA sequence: TGTGCCACCAGTGAGGAACAGGGGAATCAGCCCCAGCATTTT. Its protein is CATSEEQGNQPQHF.

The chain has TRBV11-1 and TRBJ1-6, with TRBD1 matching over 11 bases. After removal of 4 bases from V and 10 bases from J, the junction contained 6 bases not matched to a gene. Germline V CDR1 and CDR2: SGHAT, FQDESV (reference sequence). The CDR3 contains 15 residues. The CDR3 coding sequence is TGTGCCAGCAGCTCCGGGACAGGGGGTTTCTCACCCCTCCACTTT. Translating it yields CASSSGTGGFSPLHF.

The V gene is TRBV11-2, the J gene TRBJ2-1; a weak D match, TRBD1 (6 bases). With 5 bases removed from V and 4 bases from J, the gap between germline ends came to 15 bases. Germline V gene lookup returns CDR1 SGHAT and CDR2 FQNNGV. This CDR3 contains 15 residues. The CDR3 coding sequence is TGTGCCAGCAGCATAAGCAGGGGCTATTACAATGAGCAGTTCTTC. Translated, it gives CASSISRGYYNEQFF. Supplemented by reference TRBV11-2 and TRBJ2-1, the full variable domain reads EAGVAQSPRYKIIEKRQSVAFWCNPISGHATLYWYQQILGQGPKLLIQFQNNGVVDDSQLPKDRFSAERLKGVDSTLKIQPAKLEDSAVYLCASSISRGYYNEQFFGPGTRLTVL.

The chain's CDR3 is CASSSQNTGELFF. The DNA of the CDR3 is TGTGCCAGCAGCTCACAGAACACCGGGGAGCTGTTTTTT. This chain uses TRBV5-5 with TRBJ2-2; D ambiguous. V shed 3 bases and J shed 1 base, with 4 bases lying between them. This CDR3 has 13 amino acids. The germline V gene has CDR1 SGHKS and CDR2 YYEKEE (reference sequence).

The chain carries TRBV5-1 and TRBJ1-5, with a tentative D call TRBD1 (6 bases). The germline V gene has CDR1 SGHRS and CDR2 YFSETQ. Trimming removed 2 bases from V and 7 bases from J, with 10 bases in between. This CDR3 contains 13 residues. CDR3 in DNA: TGCGCCAGCAGCTTACAACAGGGCCAGCCCCAGCATTTT. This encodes CASSLQQGQPQHF.

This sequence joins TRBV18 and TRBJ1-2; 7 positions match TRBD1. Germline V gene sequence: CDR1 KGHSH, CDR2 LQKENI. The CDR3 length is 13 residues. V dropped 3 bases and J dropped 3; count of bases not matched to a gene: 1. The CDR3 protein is CASSPGTDYGYTF. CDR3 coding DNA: TGTGCCAGCTCACCCGGGACAGACTATGGCTACACCTTC.

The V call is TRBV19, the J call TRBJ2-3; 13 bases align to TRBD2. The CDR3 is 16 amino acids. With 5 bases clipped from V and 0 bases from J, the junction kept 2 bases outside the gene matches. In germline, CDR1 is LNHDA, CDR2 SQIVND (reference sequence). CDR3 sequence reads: CASSLTSGGSTDTQYF. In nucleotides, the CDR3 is TGTGCCAGTAGTTTGACTAGCGGGGGGAGCACAGATACGCAGTATTTT.

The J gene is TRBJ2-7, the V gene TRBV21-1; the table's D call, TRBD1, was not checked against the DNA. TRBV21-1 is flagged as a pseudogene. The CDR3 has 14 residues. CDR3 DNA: TGTGCCAGCAGCAAAGCGGGACATATCTACGAGCAGTACTTC. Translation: CASSKAGHIYEQYF.

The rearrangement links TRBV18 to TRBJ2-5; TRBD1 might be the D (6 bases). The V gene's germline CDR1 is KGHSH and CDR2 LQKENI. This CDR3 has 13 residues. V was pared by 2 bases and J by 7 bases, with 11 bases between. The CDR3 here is CASSPTGIGTQYF. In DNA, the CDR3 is TGTGCCAGCTCACCAACAGGGATTGGGACCCAGTACTTC.

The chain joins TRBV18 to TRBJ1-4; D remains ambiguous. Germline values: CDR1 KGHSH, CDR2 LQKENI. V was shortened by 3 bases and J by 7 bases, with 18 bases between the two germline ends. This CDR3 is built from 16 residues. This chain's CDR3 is CASSPLPGGVVEKLFF. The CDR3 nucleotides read TGTGCCAGCTCACCCCTACCCGGCGGGGTGGTTGAAAAACTGTTTTTT. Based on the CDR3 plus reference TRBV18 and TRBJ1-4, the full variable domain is NAGVMQNPRHLVRRRGQEARLRCSPMKGHSHVYWYRQLPEEGLKFMVYLQKENIIDESGMPKERFSAEFPKEGPSILRIQQVVRGDSAAYFCASSPLPGGVVEKLFFGSGTQLSVL.

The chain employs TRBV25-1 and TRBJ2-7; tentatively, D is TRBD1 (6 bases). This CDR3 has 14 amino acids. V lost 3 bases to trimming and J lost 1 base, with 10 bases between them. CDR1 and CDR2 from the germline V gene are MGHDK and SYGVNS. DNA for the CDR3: TGTGCCAGCAGTGAGGGGACACAATCCTACGAGCAGTACTTC. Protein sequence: CASSEGTQSYEQYF.

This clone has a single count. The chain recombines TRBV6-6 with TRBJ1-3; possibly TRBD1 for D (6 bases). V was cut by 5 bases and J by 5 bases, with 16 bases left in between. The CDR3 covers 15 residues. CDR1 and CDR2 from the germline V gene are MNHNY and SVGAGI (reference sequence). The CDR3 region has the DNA TGTGCCAGCAGTCACCCCGGACAGTATAGAAACACCATATATTTT. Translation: CASSHPGQYRNTIYF.

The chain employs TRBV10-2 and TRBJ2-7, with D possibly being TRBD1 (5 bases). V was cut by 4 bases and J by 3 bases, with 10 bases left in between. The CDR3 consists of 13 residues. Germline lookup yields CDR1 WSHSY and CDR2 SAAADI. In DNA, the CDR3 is TGCGCCAGCAGTGTCGGCAGGGACTACGAGCAGTACTTC. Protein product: CASSVGRDYEQYF.

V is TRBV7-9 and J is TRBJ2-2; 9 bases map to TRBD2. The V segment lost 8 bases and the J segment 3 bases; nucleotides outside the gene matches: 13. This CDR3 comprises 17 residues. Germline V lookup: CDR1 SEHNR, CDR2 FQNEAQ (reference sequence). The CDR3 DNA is TGTGCCAGCTCGACCGTTCTAGCGGGGTCTGACACCGGGGAGCTGTTTTTT. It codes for CASSTVLAGSDTGELFF.

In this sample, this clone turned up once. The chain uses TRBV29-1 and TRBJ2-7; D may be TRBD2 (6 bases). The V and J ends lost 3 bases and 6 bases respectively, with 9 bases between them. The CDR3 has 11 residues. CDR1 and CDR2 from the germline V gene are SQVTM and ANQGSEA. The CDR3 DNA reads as TGCAGCGTTGATGGGGGGTCCGAGCAGTACTTC. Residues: CSVDGGSEQYF.

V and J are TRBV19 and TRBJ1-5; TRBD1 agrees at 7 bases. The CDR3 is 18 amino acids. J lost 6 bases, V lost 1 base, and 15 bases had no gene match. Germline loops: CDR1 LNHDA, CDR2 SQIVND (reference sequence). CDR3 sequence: CASSIGGSRGLVGQPQHF. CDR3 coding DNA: TGTGCCAGTAGTATAGGGGGCTCAAGGGGGCTGGTTGGTCAGCCCCAGCATTTT.